This TCR beta chain was recovered during a study of T cell changes during pregnancy in multiple sclerosis. The V gene end was trimmed by 6 bases and the J gene end by 2 bases; junction bases not matched to a gene: 7. CDR1 is MGHDK, CDR2 SYGVNS, per germline. There are 15 residues in the CDR3. Profiled with immunoSEQ multiplex PCR; TCRdb holds only in-frame clones, not every one. The table shows about 99,000 clones, with roughly nine tenths occurring only once. The specimen was peripheral blood, collected after pregnancy. J is TRBJ1-2 and V is TRBV25-1; 9 nucleotides match TRBD1. The clonotype was recovered from a female donor with multiple sclerosis, enrolled in a pregnancy study. CDR3 nucleotides: TGTGCCAGCAGGCAGGCCGGGACAGGGAACTATGGCTACACCTTC. Translation: CASRQAGTGNYGYTF.